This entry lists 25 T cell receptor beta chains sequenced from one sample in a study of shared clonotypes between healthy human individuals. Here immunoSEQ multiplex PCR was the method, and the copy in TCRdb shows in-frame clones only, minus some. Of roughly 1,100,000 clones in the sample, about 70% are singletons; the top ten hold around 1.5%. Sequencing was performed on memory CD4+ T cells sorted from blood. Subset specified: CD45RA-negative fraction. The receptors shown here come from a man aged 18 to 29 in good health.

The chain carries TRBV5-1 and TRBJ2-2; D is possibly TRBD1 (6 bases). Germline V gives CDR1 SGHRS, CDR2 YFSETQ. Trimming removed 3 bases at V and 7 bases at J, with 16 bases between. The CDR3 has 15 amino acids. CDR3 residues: CASSSKMDSSGELFF. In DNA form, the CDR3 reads TGCGCCAGCAGCTCGAAAATGGACAGTAGCGGGGAGCTGTTTTTT.

The CDR3 sequence: CASSPRKAAETQYF. The CDR3 bases are TGTGCCAGCTCACCGCGTAAGGCCGCAGAGACCCAGTACTTC. The rearrangement joins TRBV18 to TRBJ2-5; unclear D gene. The CDR3 extends over 14 amino acids. Trimming took 3 bases from V and 4 from J, leaving 12 bases between them. Germline values: CDR1 KGHSH, CDR2 LQKENI. The whole variable domain, filled in from reference TRBV18 and TRBJ2-5, reads NAGVMQNPRHLVRRRGQEARLRCSPMKGHSHVYWYRQLPEEGLKFMVYLQKENIIDESGMPKERFSAEFPKEGPSILRIQQVVRGDSAAYFCASSPRKAAETQYFGPGTRLLVL.

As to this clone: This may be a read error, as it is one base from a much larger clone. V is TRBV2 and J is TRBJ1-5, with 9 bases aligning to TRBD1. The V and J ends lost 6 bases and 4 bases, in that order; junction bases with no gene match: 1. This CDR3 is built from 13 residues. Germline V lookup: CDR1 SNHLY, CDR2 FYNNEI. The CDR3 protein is CASRTGGNQPQHF. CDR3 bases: TGTGCCAGCAGGACAGGGGGGAATCAGCCCCAGCATTTT.

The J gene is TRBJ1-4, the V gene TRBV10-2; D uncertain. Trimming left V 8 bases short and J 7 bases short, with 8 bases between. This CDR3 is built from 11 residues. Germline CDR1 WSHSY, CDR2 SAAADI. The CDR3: CASFFGEKLFF. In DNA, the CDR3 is TGCGCCAGCTTTTTCGGTGAAAAACTGTTTTTT.

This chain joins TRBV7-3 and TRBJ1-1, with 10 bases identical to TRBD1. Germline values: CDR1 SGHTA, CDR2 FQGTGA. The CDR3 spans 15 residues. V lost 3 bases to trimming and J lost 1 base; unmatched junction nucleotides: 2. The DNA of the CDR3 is TGTGCCAGCAGCTTCGGGGACAGGGGGAACACTGAAGCTTTCTTT. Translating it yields CASSFGDRGNTEAFF.

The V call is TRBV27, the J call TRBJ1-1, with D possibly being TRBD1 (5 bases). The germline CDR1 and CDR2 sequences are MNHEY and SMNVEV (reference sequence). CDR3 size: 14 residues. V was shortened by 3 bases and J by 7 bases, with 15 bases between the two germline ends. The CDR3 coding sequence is TGTGCCAGCAGTTTCGGGGCCTTGTTCTATGAAGCTTTCTTT. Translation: CASSFGALFYEAFF.

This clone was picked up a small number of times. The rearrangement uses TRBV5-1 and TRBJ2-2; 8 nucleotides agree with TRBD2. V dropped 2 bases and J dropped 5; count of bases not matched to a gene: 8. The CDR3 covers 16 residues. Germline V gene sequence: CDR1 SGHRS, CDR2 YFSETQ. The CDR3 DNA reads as TGCGCCAGCAGCTTAAGTACTCTAGCGGGTACCGGGGAGCTGTTTTTT. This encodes CASSLSTLAGTGELFF.

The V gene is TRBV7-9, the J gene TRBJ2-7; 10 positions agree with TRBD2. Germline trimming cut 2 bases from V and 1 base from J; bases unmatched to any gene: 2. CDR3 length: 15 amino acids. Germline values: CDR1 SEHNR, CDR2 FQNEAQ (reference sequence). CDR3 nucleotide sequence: TGTGCCAGCAGCTTACTGACTAGCGGGTCCTACGAGCAGTACTTC. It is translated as CASSLLTSGSYEQYF.

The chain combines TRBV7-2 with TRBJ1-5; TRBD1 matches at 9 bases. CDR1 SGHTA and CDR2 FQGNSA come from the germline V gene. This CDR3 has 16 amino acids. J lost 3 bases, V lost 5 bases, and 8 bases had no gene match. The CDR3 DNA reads TGTGCCAGCAGCACGCACGGGACAGGGACCAATCAGCCCCAGCATTTT. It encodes CASSTHGTGTNQPQHF. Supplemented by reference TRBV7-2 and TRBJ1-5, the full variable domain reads GAGVSQSPSNKVTEKGKDVELRCDPISGHTALYWYRQSLGQGLEFLIYFQGNSAPDKSGLPSDRFSAERTGGSVSTLTIQRTQQEDSAVYLCASSTHGTGTNQPQHFGDGTRLSIL.

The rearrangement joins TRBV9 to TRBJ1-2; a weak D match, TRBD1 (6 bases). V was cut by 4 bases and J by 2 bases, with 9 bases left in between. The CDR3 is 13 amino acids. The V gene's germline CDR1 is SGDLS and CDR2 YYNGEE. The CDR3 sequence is CASSKDSNYGYTF. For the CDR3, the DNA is TGTGCCAGCAGCAAGGACAGCAACTATGGCTACACCTTC.

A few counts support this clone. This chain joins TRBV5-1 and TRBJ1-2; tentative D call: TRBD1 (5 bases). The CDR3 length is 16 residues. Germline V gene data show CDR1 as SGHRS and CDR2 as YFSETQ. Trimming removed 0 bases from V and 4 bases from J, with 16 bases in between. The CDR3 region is CASSLGQGVTGYGYTF. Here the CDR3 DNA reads TGCGCCAGCAGCTTGGGGCAGGGAGTCACGGGCTATGGCTACACCTTC.

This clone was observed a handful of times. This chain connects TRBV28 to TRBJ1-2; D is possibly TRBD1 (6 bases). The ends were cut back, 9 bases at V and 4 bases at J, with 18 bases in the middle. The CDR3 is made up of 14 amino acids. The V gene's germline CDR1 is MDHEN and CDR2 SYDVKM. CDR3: CASWAGGGTYGYTF. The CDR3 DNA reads TGTGCCAGTTGGGCGGGGGGCGGTACCTATGGCTACACCTTC.

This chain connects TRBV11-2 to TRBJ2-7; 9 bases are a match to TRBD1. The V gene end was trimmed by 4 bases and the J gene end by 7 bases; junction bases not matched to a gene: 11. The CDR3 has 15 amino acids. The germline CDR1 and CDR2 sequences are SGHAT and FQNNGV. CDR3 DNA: TGTGCCAGCAGCTCGATACAGGGGGCGCGTGGAGAGCAGTACTTC. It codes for CASSSIQGARGEQYF.

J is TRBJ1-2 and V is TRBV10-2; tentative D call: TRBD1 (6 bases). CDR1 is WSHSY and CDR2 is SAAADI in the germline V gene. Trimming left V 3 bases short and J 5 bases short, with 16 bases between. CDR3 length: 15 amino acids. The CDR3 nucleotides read TGCGCCAGCAGTGAAAGAACAGGGTTAGAGTATGGCTACACCTTC. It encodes CASSERTGLEYGYTF.

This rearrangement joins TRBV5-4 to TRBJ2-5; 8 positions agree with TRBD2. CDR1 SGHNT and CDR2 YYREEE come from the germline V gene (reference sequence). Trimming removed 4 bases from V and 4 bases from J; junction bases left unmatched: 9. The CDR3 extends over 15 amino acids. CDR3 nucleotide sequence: TGTGCCAGCAGCGGGGGACTAGGGAGAGGAGAGACCCAGTACTTC. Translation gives CASSGGLGRGETQYF.

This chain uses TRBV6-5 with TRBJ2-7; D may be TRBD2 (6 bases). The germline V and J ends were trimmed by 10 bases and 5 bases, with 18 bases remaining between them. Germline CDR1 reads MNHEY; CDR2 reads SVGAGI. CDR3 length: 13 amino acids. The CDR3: CATGTGVGHEQYF. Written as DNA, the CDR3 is TGTGCCACCGGGACGGGGGTCGGCCACGAGCAGTACTTC.

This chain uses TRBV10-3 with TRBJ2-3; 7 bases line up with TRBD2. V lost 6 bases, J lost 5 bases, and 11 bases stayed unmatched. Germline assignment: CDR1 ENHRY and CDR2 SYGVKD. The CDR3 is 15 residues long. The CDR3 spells CAISIDSGGGDTQYF. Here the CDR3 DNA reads TGTGCCATCAGCATTGACTCGGGGGGAGGAGATACGCAGTATTTT.

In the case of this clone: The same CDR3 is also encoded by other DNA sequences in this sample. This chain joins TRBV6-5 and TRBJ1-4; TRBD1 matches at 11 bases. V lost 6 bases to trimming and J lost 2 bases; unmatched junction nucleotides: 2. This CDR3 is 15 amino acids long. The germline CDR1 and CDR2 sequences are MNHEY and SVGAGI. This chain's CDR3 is CASSRTGGTNEKLFF. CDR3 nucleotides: TGTGCCAGCAGCCGGACAGGGGGCACTAATGAAAAACTGTTTTTT.

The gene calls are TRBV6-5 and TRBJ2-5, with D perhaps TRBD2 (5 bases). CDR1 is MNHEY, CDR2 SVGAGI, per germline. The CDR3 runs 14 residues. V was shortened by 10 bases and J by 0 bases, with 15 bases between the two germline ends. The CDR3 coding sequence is TGTGCCACCCGGACGAGGGCGTACCAAGAGACCCAGTACTTC. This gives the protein CATRTRAYQETQYF.

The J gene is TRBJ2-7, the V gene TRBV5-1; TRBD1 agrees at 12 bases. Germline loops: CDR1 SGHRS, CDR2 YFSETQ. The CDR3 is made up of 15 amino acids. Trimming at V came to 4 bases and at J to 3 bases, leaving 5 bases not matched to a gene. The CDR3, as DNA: TGCGCCAGCAGCACAGGGACAGGGGGCCGCTACGAGCAGTACTTC. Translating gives CASSTGTGGRYEQYF.

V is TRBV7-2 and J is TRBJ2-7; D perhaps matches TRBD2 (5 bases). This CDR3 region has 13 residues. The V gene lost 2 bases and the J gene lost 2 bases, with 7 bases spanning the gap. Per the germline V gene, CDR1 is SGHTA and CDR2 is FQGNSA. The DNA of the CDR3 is TGTGCCAGCAGCTTACCCGGGGCCTACGAGCAGTACTTC. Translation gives CASSLPGAYEQYF.

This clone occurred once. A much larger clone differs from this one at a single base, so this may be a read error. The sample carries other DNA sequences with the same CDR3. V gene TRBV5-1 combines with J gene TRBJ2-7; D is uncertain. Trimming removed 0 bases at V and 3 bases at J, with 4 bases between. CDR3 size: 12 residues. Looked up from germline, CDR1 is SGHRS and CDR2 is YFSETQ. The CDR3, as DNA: TGCGCCAGCAGCTTGGAGGGCTACGAGCAGTACTTC. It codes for CASSLEGYEQYF.

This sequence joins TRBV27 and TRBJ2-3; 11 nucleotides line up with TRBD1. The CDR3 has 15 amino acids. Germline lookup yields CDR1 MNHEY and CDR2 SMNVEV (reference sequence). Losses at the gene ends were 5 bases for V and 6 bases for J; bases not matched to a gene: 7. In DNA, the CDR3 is TGTGCCAGCAGTCCGCGGACAGGGGGCAAGGATACGCAGTATTTT. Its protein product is CASSPRTGGKDTQYF.

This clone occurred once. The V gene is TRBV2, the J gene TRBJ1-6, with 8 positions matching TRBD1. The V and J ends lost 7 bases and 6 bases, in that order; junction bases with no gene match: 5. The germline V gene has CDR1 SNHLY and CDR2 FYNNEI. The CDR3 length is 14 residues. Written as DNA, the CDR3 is TGTGCCAGCAAAGGACAGGGTAGTAATTCACCCCTCCACTTT. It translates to CASKGQGSNSPLHF.

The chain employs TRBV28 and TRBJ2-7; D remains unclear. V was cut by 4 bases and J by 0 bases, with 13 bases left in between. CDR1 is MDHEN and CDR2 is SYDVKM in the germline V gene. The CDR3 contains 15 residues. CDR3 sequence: CASSWFRRDSYEQYF. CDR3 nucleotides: TGTGCCAGCAGTTGGTTCAGACGTGACTCCTACGAGCAGTACTTC.